The subject of this entry is one T cell receptor (beta chain). There are a few counts of this clonotype. Its antigen has not been determined. Nothing much larger sits one base from this clone, and base qualities are not available. Library preparation used RT-PCR. The run used an Illumina HiSeq 2500. The public reads were reprocessed in TCRdb via fastp at Q25 and MiXCR, keeping in-frame beta chains. Entries are consolidated by CDR3 protein sequence, retaining the most common genes and DNA. The sample includes hundreds of thousands of distinct CDR3 sequences, with around 25% observed a single time. The leading ten clones occupy under 2.5% of the sample. CDR3 length: 14 amino acids, cysteine to phenylalanine. Of all the DNA, just the CDR3 is kept, 42 bases in frame from base 1. The CDR1 and CDR2 encoded by the germline V gene are SGHTA and FQGNSA. V is pared back by 2 bases and J by 6 bases, with 13 bases lying between the germline termini.

The data were taken from a study of response to subunit inactivated influenza vaccine (dated by TCRdb to the late 2010s). Context from the whole study: To follow how T cells responded to a trivalent subunit inactivated influenza vaccine, the researchers relied on deep quantitative profiling of the T cell receptor repertoire.

Study-level results and caveats: The authors proposed that each seasonal influenza vaccination may bring in only a limited number of new T cells.

The chain uses TRBV7-2 and TRBJ1-1, with no confidently assigned D gene. The sequenced sample was CD4+ T cells sorted from PBMCs, obtained roughly 5 days after vaccination. The receptor was isolated from a man aged 45-60 years who received an inactivated influenza vaccine. Donor details come from another sample of the same person, matched by shared clones. The encoded CDR3 is CASSLTPEVSEAFF. The DNA is as follows: TGTGCCAGCAGCTTAACCCCCGAGGTTTCTGAAGCTTTCTTT.